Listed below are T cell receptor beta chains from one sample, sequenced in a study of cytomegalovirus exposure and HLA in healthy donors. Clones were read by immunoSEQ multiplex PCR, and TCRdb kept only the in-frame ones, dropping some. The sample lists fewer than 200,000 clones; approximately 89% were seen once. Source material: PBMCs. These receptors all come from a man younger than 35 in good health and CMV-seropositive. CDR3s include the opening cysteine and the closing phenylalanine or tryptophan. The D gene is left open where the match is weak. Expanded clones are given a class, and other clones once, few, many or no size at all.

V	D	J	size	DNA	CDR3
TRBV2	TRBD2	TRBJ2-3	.	TGTGCCAGCAGTCCGACTAGCGAACAACGCACAGATACGCAGTATTTT	CASSPTSEQRTDTQYF
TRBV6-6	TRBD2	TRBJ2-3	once	TGTGCCAGCAAACGGGAGGCACGCACAGATACGCAGTATTTT	CASKREARTDTQYF
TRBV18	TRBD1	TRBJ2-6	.	TGTGCCAGCTCCCCGGGACAGGGGGCTGGGGCCAACGTCCTGACTTTC	CASSPGQGAGANVLTF
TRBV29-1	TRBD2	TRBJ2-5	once	TGCAGCGTTGAAGGGCTAGCGGGATGGGGGACCCAGTACTTC	CSVEGLAGWGTQYF
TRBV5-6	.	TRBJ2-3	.	TGTGCCAGCAGCTTGGTTGCTAGCGACACAGATACGCAGTATTTT	CASSLVASDTDTQYF
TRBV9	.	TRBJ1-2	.	TGTGCCAGCAGCCAGGGAACAGAAATAACGGATGGCTACACCTTC	CASSQGTEITDGYTF
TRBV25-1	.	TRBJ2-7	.	TGTGCCAGCAGTGAATTTATTTCAGGGAACTACGAGCAGTACTTC	CASSEFISGNYEQYF
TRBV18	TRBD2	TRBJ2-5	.	TGTGCCAGCTCACCACCGGGGAGGGATGCGGAGACCCAGTACTTC	CASSPPGRDAETQYF
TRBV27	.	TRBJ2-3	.	TGTGCCAGCAGTCCATCTACCGGGGGCACAGATACGCAGTATTTT	CASSPSTGGTDTQYF
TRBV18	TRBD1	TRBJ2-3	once	TGTGCCAGCTCAAACACAGGGGGGTTAAGGACAGATACGCAGTATTTT	CASSNTGGLRTDTQYF
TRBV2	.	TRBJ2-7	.	TGTGCCAGCATGCAGGGCGGATCCTACGAGCAGTACTTC	CASMQGGSYEQYF
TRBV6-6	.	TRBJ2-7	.	TGTGCCAGCAGTTTTACGGACTGGACCTACGAGCAGTACTTC	CASSFTDWTYEQYF
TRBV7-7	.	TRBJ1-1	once	TGTGCTAGCAGCTTAGATACAGGGTCTGAAGCTTTCTTT	CASSLDTGSEAFF
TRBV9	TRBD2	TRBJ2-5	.	TGTGCCAGCAGCGCTGGGGGACTAGCGGGAGAAGAGACCCAGTACTTC	CASSAGGLAGEETQYF
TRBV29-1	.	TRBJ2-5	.	TGCAGCGTTAACAGGGAATGGGAGACCCAGTACTTC	CSVNREWETQYF
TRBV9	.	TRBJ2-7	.	TGTGCCAGCAGCGCGGAGGACTTACCCATCTACGAGCAGTACTTC	CASSAEDLPIYEQYF
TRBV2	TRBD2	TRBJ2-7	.	TGTGCCAGCAACGCGGGAGGTAGCCAGTTTTCCTACGAGCAGTACTTC	CASNAGGSQFSYEQYF
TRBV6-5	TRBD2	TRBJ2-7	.	TGTGCCAGCAGTTACACTTCCGGGACTAGCTACGAGCAGTACTTC	CASSYTSGTSYEQYF
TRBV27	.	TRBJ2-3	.	TGTGCCAGCAGTTCTGCAGATACGCAGTATTTT	CASSSADTQYF
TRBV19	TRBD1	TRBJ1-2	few	TGTGCCAGTAGATCCTCGACAGGGGGTGACTATGGCTACACCTTC	CASRSSTGGDYGYTF
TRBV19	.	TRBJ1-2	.	TGTGCCAGTAGTTCCCAGGGTTGGGGCTACACCTTC	CASSSQGWGYTF
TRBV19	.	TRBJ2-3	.	TGTGCCAGTAGTCTATCTGACGGGGGTCGCACAGATACGCAGTATTTT	CASSLSDGGRTDTQYF
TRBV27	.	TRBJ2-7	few	TGTGCCAGCAGTTTATCAGGGAGCGAGCAGTACTTC	CASSLSGSEQYF
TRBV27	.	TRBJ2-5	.	TGTGCCAGCAGTGCCCTGGGAGGGGGGCTGGGAGAGACCCAGTACTTC	CASSALGGGLGETQYF
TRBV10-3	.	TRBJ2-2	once	TGTGCTTCCAAAGCGGACCCCGGGGAGCTGTTTTTT	CASKADPGELFF
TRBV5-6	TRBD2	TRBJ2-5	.	TGTGCCAGCAGCACGGGACTAGCGGGAGGGACAGAGACCCAGTACTTC	CASSTGLAGGTETQYF
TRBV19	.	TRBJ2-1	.	TGTGCCAGTAGTGTGGGGACGGGAGTTCTCCCCAGCTCCTACAATGAGCAGTTCTTC	CASSVGTGVLPSSYNEQFF
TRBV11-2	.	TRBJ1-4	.	TGTGCCAGCAGCTTAGACGGGTCAACTAATGAAAAACTGTTTTTT	CASSLDGSTNEKLFF
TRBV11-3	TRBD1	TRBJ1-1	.	TGTGCCAGCAGCTTCTCCGGGACAGGGGCTGGCACTGAAGCTTTCTTT	CASSFSGTGAGTEAFF
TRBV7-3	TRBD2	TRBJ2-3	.	TGTGCCAGCAGCTTAATGGGACTAGCGGGAGTGGATACGCAGTATTTT	CASSLMGLAGVDTQYF
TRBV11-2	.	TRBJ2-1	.	TGTGCCAGCAGCTTACTTATTAAGGTCGGACTAACCCGTGAGAATGAGCAGTTCTTC	CASSLLIKVGLTRENEQFF
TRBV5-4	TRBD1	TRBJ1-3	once	TGTGCCAGCAGCTTGGAAGGGGGCCCCATCCCTGGAAACACCATATATTTT	CASSLEGGPIPGNTIYF